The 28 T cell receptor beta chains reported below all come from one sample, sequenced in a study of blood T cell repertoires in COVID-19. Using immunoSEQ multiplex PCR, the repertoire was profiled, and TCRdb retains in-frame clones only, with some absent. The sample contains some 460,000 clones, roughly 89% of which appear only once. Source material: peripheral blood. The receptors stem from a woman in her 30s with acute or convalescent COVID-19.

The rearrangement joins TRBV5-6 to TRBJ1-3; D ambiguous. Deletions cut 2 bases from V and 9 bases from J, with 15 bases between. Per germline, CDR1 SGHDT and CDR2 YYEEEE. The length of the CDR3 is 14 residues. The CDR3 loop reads CASSFGPEAPTIYF. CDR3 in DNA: TGTGCCAGCAGCTTCGGCCCTGAGGCTCCCACCATATATTTT.

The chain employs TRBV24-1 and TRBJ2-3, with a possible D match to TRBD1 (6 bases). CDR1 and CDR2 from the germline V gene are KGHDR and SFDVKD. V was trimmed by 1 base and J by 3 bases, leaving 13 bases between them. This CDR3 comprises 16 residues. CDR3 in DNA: TGTGCCACCAGTGATTTACAGGGAGAACTGACAGATACGCAGTATTTT. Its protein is CATSDLQGELTDTQYF.

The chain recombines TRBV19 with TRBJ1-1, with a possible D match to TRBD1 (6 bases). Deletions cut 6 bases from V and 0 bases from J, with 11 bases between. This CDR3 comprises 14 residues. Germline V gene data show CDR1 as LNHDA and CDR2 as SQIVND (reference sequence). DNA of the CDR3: TGTGCCAGTAGCCCAGGGGTCATGAACACTGAAGCTTTCTTT. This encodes CASSPGVMNTEAFF.

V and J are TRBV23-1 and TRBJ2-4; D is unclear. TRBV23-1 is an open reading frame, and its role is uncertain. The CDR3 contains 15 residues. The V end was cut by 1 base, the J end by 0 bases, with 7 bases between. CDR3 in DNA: TGCGCCAGCAGTCAATTACCACTAGCCAAAAACATTCAGTACTTC. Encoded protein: CASSQLPLAKNIQYF.

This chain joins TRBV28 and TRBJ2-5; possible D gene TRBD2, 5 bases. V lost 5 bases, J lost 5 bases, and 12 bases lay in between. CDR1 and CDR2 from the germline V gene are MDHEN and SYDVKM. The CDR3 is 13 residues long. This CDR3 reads CASSPGWEETQYF. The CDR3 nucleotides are TGTGCCAGCAGTCCGGGGTGGGAGGAGACCCAGTACTTC.

As DNA, the CDR3 is TGCAGCGTTGTCCCTAGCGCCAATGAGCAGTTCTTC. Translation gives CSVVPSANEQFF. This sequence joins TRBV29-1 and TRBJ2-1; D is perhaps TRBD2 (6 bases). This CDR3 region has 12 residues. Between the trimmed V and J ends, which lost 4 bases and 6 bases, there was a span of 10 bases. Looked up from germline, CDR1 is SQVTM and CDR2 is ANQGSEA.

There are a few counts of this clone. The CDR3 DNA sequence: TGTGCCAGCAGCTTGGATACTTGGGAGCAGTACTTC. This gives the protein CASSLDTWEQYF. V usage is TRBV5-4 and J usage is TRBJ2-7; D is unresolved. The CDR3 loop spans 12 amino acids. Trimming took off 0 bases at V and 7 bases at J, with 8 bases between the two ends. Germline-derived CDR1 and CDR2 are SGHNT and YYREEE (reference sequence). Looking up the rest from reference TRBV5-4 and TRBJ2-7 gives the full variable domain: ETGVTQSPTHLIKTRGQQVTLRCSSQSGHNTVSWYQQALGQGPQFIFQYYREEENGRGNFPPRFSGLQFPNYSSELNVNALELDDSALYLCASSLDTWEQYFGPGTRLTVT.

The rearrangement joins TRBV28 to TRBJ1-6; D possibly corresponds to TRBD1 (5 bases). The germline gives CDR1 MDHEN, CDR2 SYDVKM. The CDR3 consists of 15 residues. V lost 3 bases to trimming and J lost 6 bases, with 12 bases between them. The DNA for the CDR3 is TGTGCCAGCAGTTTTACGTCTGGGGCTAATTCACCCCTCCACTTT. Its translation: CASSFTSGANSPLHF.

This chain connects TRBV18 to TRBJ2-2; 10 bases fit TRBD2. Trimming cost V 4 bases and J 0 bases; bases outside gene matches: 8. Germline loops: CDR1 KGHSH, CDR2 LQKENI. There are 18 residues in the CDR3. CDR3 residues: CASSRVVLAGTNTGELFF. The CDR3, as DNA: TGTGCCAGCTCACGGGTAGTACTAGCGGGAACGAACACCGGGGAGCTGTTTTTT.

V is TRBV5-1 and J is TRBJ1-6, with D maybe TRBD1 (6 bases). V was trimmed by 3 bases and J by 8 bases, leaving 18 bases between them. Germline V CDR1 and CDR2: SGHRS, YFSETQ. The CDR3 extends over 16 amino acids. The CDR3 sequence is CASSSIPGTWDSPLHF. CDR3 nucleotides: TGCGCCAGCAGCTCCATTCCCGGGACATGGGATTCACCCCTCCACTTT.

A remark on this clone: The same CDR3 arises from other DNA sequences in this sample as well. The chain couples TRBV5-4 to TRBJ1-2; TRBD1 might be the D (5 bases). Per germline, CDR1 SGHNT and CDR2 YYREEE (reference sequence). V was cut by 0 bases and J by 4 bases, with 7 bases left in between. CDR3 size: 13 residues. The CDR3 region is CASSLGQIYGYTF. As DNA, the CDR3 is TGTGCCAGCAGCTTGGGACAGATCTATGGCTACACCTTC.

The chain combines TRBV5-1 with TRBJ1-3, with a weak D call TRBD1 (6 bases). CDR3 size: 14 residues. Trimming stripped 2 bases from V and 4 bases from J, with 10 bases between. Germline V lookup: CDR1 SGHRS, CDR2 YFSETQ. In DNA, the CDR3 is TGCGCCAGCAGCTTACAGGGTAGGGGAAACACCATATATTTT. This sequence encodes CASSLQGRGNTIYF. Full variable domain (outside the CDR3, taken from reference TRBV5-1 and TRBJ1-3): KAGVTQTPRYLIKTRGQQVTLSCSPISGHRSVSWYQQTPGQGLQFLFEYFSETQRNKGNFPGRFSGRQFSNSRSEMNVSTLELGDSALYLCASSLQGRGNTIYFGEGSWLTVV.

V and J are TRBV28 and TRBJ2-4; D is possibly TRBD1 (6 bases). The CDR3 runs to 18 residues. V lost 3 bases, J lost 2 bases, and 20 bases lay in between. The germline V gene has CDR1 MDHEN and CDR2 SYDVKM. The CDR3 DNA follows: TGTGCCAGCAGTTTTCCCGCGGACAGCGCCATACCCAAAAACATTCAGTACTTC. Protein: CASSFPADSAIPKNIQYF.

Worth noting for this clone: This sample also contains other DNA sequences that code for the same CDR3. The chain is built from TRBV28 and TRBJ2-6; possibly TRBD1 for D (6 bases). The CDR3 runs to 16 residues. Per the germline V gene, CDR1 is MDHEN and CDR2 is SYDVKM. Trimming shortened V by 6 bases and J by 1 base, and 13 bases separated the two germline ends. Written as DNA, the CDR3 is TGTGCCAGCAGCCCGGGAACAGGGTCTGGGGCCAACGTCCTGACTTTC. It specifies CASSPGTGSGANVLTF. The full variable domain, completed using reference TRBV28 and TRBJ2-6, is DVKVTQSSRYLVKRTGEKVFLECVQDMDHENMFWYRQDPGLGLRLIYFSYDVKMKEKGDIPEGYSVSREKKERFSLILESASTNQTSMYLCASSPGTGSGANVLTFGAGSRLTVL.

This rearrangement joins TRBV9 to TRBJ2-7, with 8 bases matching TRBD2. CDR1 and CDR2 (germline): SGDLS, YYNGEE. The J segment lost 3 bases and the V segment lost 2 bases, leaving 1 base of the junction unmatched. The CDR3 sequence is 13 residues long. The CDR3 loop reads CASSVTSGYEQYF. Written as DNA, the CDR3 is TGTGCCAGCAGCGTTACTAGCGGCTACGAGCAGTACTTC. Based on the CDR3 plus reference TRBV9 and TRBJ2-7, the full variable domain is DSGVTQTPKHLITATGQRVTLRCSPRSGDLSVYWYQQSLDQGLQFLIQYYNGEERAKGNILERFSAQQFPDLHSELNLSSLELGDSALYFCASSVTSGYEQYFGPGTRLTVT.

The CDR3 region is CASSERDRGRTEAFF. CDR3 in DNA: TGTGCCAGCAGCGAGAGAGACAGGGGGAGAACTGAAGCTTTCTTT. This chain connects TRBV9 to TRBJ1-1; 9 bases line up with TRBD1. Germline-derived CDR1 and CDR2 are SGDLS and YYNGEE. The junction had 8 bases not matched to a gene; V was cut back by 3 bases and J by 5 bases. The CDR3 extends over 15 amino acids.

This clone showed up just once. CDR3 nucleotides: TGTGCCAGCAGTTTATCCCCGACAGGGACGGGAGCTGAAGCTTTCTTT. As protein: CASSLSPTGTGAEAFF. The rearrangement uses TRBV27 and TRBJ1-1; 7 nucleotides agree with TRBD1. The V and J ends lost 0 bases and 6 bases, in that order; junction bases with no gene match: 10. Germline CDR1 and CDR2: MNHEY and SMNVEV (reference sequence). The CDR3 has 16 amino acids.

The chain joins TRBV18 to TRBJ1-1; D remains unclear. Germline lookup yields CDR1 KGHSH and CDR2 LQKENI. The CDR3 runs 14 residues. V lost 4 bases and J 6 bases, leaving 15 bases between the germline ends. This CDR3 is CASSLQGGSAEAFF. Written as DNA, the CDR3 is TGTGCCAGCTCACTCCAAGGAGGGAGCGCTGAAGCTTTCTTT.

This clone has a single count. Here the CDR3 DNA reads TGTGCCAGCAGCCCCGGGACAGGGAGAGTGGCTGAAGCTTTCTTT. Encoded protein: CASSPGTGRVAEAFF. The chain is built from TRBV7-9 and TRBJ1-1; 9 nucleotides agree with TRBD1. Germline values: CDR1 SEHNR, CDR2 FQNEAQ (reference sequence). CDR3 length equals 15 residues. Trimming removed 5 bases from V and 6 bases from J; junction bases left unmatched: 10.

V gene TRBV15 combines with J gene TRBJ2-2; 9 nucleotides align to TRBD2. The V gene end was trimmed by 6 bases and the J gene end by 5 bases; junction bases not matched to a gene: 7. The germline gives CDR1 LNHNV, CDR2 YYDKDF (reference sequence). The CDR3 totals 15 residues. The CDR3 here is CATSTGTSYTGELFF. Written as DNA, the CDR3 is TGTGCCACCAGTACCGGGACTAGCTATACCGGGGAGCTGTTTTTT.

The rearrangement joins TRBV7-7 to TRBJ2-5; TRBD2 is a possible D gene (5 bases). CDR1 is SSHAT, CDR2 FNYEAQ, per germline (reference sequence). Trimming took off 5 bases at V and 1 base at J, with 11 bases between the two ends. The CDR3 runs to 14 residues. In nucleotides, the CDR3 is TGTGCCAGCAGCCCTCTGGGAGTCCAAGAGACCCAGTACTTC. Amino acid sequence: CASSPLGVQETQYF. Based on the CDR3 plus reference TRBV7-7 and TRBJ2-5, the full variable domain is GAGVSQSPRYKVTKRGQDVTLRCDPISSHATLYWYQQALGQGPEFLTYFNYEAQPDKSGLPSDRFSAERPEGSISTLTIQRTEQRDSAMYRCASSPLGVQETQYFGPGTRLLVL.

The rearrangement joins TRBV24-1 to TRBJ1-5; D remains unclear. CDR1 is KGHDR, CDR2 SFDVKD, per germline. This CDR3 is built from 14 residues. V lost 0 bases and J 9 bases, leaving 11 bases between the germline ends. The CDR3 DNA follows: TGTGCCACCAGTGATTTGGGCGCGGCGGGGCCCCAGCATTTT. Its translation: CATSDLGAAGPQHF.

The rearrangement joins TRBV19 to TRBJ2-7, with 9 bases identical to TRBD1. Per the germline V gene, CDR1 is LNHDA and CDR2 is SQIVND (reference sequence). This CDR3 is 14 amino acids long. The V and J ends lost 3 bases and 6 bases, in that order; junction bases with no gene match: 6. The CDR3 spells CASSIRDRVAEQYF. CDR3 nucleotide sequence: TGTGCCAGTAGTATCCGGGACAGGGTTGCCGAGCAGTACTTC.

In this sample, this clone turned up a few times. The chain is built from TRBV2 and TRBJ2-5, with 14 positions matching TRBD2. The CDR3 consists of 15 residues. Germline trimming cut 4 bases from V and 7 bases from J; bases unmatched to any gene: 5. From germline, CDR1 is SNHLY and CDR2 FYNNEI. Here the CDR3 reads CASSGTSGGLGTQYF. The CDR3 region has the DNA TGTGCCAGCAGTGGGACTAGCGGGGGGCTAGGGACCCAGTACTTC.

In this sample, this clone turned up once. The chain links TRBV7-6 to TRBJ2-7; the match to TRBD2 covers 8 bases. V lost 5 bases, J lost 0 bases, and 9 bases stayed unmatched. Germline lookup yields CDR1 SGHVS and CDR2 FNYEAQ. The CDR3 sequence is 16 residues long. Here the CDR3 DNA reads TGTGCCAGCAGCCTCAGGCCCGGGGGGGACTCCTACGAGCAGTACTTC. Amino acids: CASSLRPGGDSYEQYF.

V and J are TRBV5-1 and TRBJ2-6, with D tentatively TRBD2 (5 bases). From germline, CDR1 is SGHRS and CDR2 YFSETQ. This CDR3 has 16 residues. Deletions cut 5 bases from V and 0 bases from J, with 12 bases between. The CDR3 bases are TGCGCCAGCAGTGAGGGCGGGTACTCTGGGGCCAACGTCCTGACTTTC. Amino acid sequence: CASSEGGYSGANVLTF.

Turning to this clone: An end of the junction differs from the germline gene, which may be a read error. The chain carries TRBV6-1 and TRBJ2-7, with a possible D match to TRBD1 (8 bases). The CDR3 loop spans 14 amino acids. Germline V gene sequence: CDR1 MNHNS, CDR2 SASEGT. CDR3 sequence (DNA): TGTGCCAGCAGTGAAGACCCGACCGGACAGGGAGGGTTCTTC. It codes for CASSEDPTGQGGFF.

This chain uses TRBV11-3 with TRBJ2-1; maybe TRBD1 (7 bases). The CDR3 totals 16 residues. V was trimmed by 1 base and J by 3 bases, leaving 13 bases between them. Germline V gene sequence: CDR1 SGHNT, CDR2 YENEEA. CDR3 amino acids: CASSLGAGGNYNEQFF. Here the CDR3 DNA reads TGTGCCAGCAGCTTAGGGGCAGGGGGGAACTACAATGAGCAGTTCTTC.